In this sample, the clone carrying this T cell receptor (beta chain) turned up a few times. The antigen is not known. This sample is drawn from a study of beta chain features in type 1 diabetes. The CDR3 totals 15 residues. The V gene end was trimmed by 3 bases and the J gene end by 3 bases; junction bases not matched to a gene: 8. Germline values: CDR1 LNHDA, CDR2 SQIVND (reference sequence). General study findings and limits: A moderate, significant TCRB CDR3 shortening appeared in type 1 diabetes across four CD4+ subsets.

Sequencing targeted expressed TCRB transcripts, as all isolated RNA had been reverse transcribed. Libraries were prepared by immunoSEQ multiplex PCR; TCRdb keeps only in-frame clonotypes and omits some of them. The data hold about 150,000 clones, with roughly 9% observed a single time. The sample taken for sequencing was central memory CD4+ T cells from blood. The sequence was collected from a woman aged 25 to 45 with type 1 diabetes. The chain joins TRBV19 to TRBJ2-7; 7 bases map to TRBD1. The CDR3 sequence is CASSIRDSGYYEQYF. The CDR3 DNA sequence: TGTGCCAGTAGTATCCGGGACAGCGGTTACTACGAGCAGTACTTC.